Each of the 18 T cell receptor beta chains below was sequenced from the same sample in a study of T-cell memory formation after mild COVID-19 (dated by TCRdb to the early 2020s). Libraries were constructed by 5' RACE. The sequencer was an Illumina NovaSeq 6000. TCRdb reanalyzed the raw reads on its own, using fastp at Q25 for trimming and MiXCR for clone calling, and kept in-frame beta chains. For every CDR3 protein sequence, its rows merge into one entry that carries the most common genes and DNA. Counted in this sample were hundreds of thousands of distinct CDR3 sequences; over 20% of them appeared once. The ten biggest clones cover approximately 13% of the sample. The sample consisted of PBMCs or a T cell subset sorted from them (not recorded which). The source of these receptors is an adult woman who had mild COVID-19 (a few samples of this study predate the infection). The sample titles of this study are shuffled in the database, so cell type and time point are left out; the donor was told from shared clones.

The chain has TRBV9 and TRBJ2-3; tentatively, D is TRBD2 (6 bases). V lost 0 bases, J lost 4 bases, and 12 bases lay in between. The germline V gene has CDR1 SGDLS and CDR2 YYNGEE. CDR3 length equals 15 residues. The CDR3 nucleotides are TGTGCCAGCAGCGTAGAAGAGGGAGGTGCAGATACGCAGTATTTT. Translated, it gives CASSVEEGGADTQYF.

This clonotype came up a few times. The V and J genes are TRBV15 and TRBJ2-5; D is possibly TRBD1 or TRBD2 (5 bases each). CDR1 and CDR2 from the germline V gene are LNHNV and YYDKDF (reference sequence). The CDR3 totals 13 residues. Trimming took off 0 bases at V and 6 bases at J, with 8 bases between the two ends. This chain's CDR3 is CATSRDTGQTQYF. Here the CDR3 DNA reads TGTGCCACCAGCAGAGACACGGGGCAGACCCAGTACTTC.

This chain uses TRBV19 with TRBJ2-4, with TRBD1 identical over 8 bases. The V gene end was trimmed by 8 bases and the J gene end by 0 bases; junction bases not matched to a gene: 3. CDR1 is LNHDA and CDR2 is SQIVND in the germline V gene (reference sequence). The CDR3 contains 14 residues. CDR3 sequence reads: CASHDRGAKNIQYF. CDR3 nucleotides: TGTGCCAGTCATGACAGGGGAGCCAAAAACATTCAGTACTTC.

This clonotype has a handful of counts. This chain links TRBV5-6 with TRBJ1-5; TRBD1 agrees at 9 bases. This CDR3 comprises 15 residues. V lost 4 bases and J lost 3; bases outside the gene matches: 5. Germline CDR1 SGHDT, CDR2 YYEEEE. CDR3 in amino acids: CASSMGQGVNQPQHF. In nucleotides, the CDR3 is TGTGCCAGCAGCATGGGACAGGGAGTCAATCAGCCCCAGCATTTT. Full variable domain (missing parts from reference TRBV5-6 and TRBJ1-5): DAGVTQSPTHLIKTRGQQVTLRCSPKSGHDTVSWYQQALGQGPQFIFQYYEEEERQRGNFPDRFSGHQFPNYSSELNVNALLLGDSALYLCASSMGQGVNQPQHFGDGTRLSIL.

This chain connects TRBV5-5 to TRBJ2-6; TRBD1 matches at 10 bases. CDR3 length: 19 amino acids. The V gene end was trimmed by 4 bases and the J gene end by 2 bases; junction bases not matched to a gene: 12. Germline loops: CDR1 SGHKS, CDR2 YYEKEE (reference sequence). CDR3 nucleotides: TGTGCCAGCAGCCCCACTCCACAGACAGGGGGCACTGGGGCCAACGTCCTGACTTTC. Protein sequence: CASSPTPQTGGTGANVLTF.

This clonotype has a handful of counts. The V call is TRBV7-9, the J call TRBJ2-1; the match to TRBD2 covers 11 bases. This CDR3 region has 15 residues. With 1 base clipped from V and 8 bases from J, the junction kept 4 bases outside the gene matches. The germline CDR1 and CDR2 sequences are SEHNR and FQNEAQ (reference sequence). The CDR3 region is CASSLGTSGYDEQFF. The CDR3 region has the DNA TGTGCCAGCAGCTTAGGGACTAGCGGGTATGATGAGCAGTTCTTC.

This chain links TRBV7-9 with TRBJ1-1, with no clear D. V was clipped by 0 bases and J by 7 bases, with 9 bases between them. From germline, CDR1 is SEHNR and CDR2 FQNEAQ (reference sequence). This CDR3 has 13 residues. The CDR3 here is CASSLARAGEAFF. The CDR3 DNA reads as TGTGCCAGCAGCTTAGCTAGGGCGGGTGAAGCTTTCTTT. Looking up the rest from reference TRBV7-9 and TRBJ1-1 gives the full variable domain: DTGVSQNPRHKITKRGQNVTFRCDPISEHNRLYWYRQTLGQGPEFLTYFQNEAQLEKSRLLSDRFSAERPKGSFSTLEIQRTEQGDSAMYLCASSLARAGEAFFGQGTRLTVV.

This clonotype was seen a few times. This chain connects TRBV4-3 to TRBJ2-7, with TRBD2 identical over 7 bases. This CDR3 is built from 15 residues. CDR1 is LGHNA, CDR2 YSLEER, per germline. Unmatched junction bases numbered 5, after V lost 0 bases and J lost 3 bases. The CDR3 is CASSQDRASGYEQYF. CDR3 coding DNA: TGCGCCAGCAGCCAAGATAGGGCTAGCGGCTACGAGCAGTACTTC.

The V and J genes are TRBV6-2 or TRBV6-3 and TRBJ1-5, with D uncertain. V was cut by 8 bases and J by 6 bases, with 11 bases left in between. Germline CDR1 MNHEY, CDR2 SVGEGT. The CDR3 is 12 residues long. This CDR3 reads CASGQTSQPQHF. CDR3 bases: TGTGCCAGCGGGCAGACCTCTCAGCCCCAGCATTTT.

The chain joins TRBV6-6 to TRBJ2-5; 10 bases align to TRBD2. CDR3 length: 15 residues. J gave up 4 bases and V 10 bases, and 12 bases lay outside the gene matches. Germline CDR1 MNHNY, CDR2 SVGAGI (reference sequence). The CDR3 region has the DNA TGTGCCACCTCGGCGTTAGCGGGGGGTGGAGAGACCCAGTACTTC. This sequence encodes CATSALAGGGETQYF.

This clonotype was seen a handful of times. This chain links TRBV14 with TRBJ1-6, with D hard to call. The CDR3 has 14 amino acids. V lost 0 bases, J lost 7 bases, and 7 bases lay in between. Per the germline V gene, CDR1 is SGHDN and CDR2 is FVKESK. The CDR3 nucleotides read TGTGCCAGCAGCCAAGAACTGCAGAATTCACCCCTCCACTTT. Residues: CASSQELQNSPLHF.

The gene calls are TRBV14 and TRBJ2-5, with TRBD1 as a possible D gene (6 bases). Per germline, CDR1 SGHDN and CDR2 FVKESK. CDR3 length: 15 residues. With 2 bases removed from V and 3 bases from J, the gap between germline ends came to 13 bases. The CDR3 DNA reads TGTGCCAGCAGCCAACAGTTCGGGACAAAAGAGACCCAGTACTTC. Its protein product is CASSQQFGTKETQYF.

The chain is built from TRBV5-1 and TRBJ2-3; 8 nucleotides line up with TRBD2. There are 15 residues in the CDR3. Trimming removed 2 bases from V and 1 base from J; junction bases left unmatched: 3. Germline CDR1 SGHRS, CDR2 YFSETQ. The CDR3 protein is CASSLPAGGTDTQYF. CDR3 nucleotides: TGCGCCAGCAGCTTACCAGCGGGAGGCACAGATACGCAGTATTTT.

This clonotype was recorded a few times. V is TRBV7-9 and J is TRBJ1-1; no clear D gene. CDR1 and CDR2 from the germline V gene are SEHNR and FQNEAQ (reference sequence). V was shortened by 5 bases and J by 3 bases, with 16 bases between the two germline ends. The CDR3 sequence is 15 residues long. The CDR3, as DNA: TGTGCCAGCAGCCCCTGGTCGCGGGGTCACACTGAAGCTTTCTTT. Translated: CASSPWSRGHTEAFF.

This clonotype turned up a few times. This sequence joins TRBV13 and TRBJ2-7; 9 bases fit TRBD2. The CDR3 totals 15 residues. Germline V lookup: CDR1 PRHDT, CDR2 FYEKMQ (reference sequence). Losses at the gene ends were 3 bases for V and 2 bases for J; bases not matched to a gene: 5. The chain's CDR3 is CASSFASGNTYEQYF. DNA for the CDR3: TGTGCCAGCAGCTTCGCTAGCGGGAATACCTACGAGCAGTACTTC.

The chain joins TRBV30 to TRBJ2-3; unclear D gene. The CDR3 loop spans 11 amino acids. V lost 8 bases and J lost 3, with 9 bases in between. From germline, CDR1 is GTSNPN and CDR2 SVGIG (reference sequence). In DNA form, the CDR3 reads TGTGCCCAAGGGTCGACAGATACGCAGTATTTT. Amino acids: CAQGSTDTQYF.

The chain is built from TRBV7-2 and TRBJ2-2; no reliable D call. Germline-derived CDR1 and CDR2 are SGHTA and FQGNSA. The ends were cut back, 2 bases at V and 4 bases at J, with 14 bases in the middle. CDR3 length: 16 amino acids. The CDR3 nucleotides are TGTGCCAGCAGCTTATCCCCTCCTAGTGCCACCGGGGAGCTGTTTTTT. It encodes CASSLSPPSATGELFF.

J is TRBJ2-2 and V is TRBV12-3 or TRBV12-4; no clear D. The V end was cut by 5 bases, the J end by 2 bases, with 18 bases between. This CDR3 comprises 17 residues. CDR3 region: CASSGRFRLNNTGELFF. The CDR3 bases are TGTGCCAGCAGTGGAAGATTCAGACTTAATAACACCGGGGAGCTGTTTTTT.